The 29 T cell receptor beta chains presented below share a single source sample, sequenced in a study of T cells after yellow fever vaccination. TCRdb re-called the 5' RACE reads with MiXCR, one entry per CDR3 protein. The sample holds around 400,000 distinct CDR3 sequences, 11% seen once. The sequencing here drew on PBMCs, taken on the day of the first yellow fever vaccination. All receptors come from a man between 18 and 35 years old who received the YFV17D yellow fever vaccine.

The chain couples TRBV4-1 to TRBJ1-1, with D tentatively TRBD1 (5 bases). V lost 7 bases to trimming and J lost 5 bases, with 17 bases between them. The CDR3 runs 14 residues. Germline-derived CDR1 and CDR2 are MGHRA and YSYEKL. The CDR3 DNA sequence: TGCGCCAGCATGAGAGGGACCGCCGTGACTGAAGCTTTCTTT. This codes for CASMRGTAVTEAFF.

Ten or more counts support this clonotype. The CDR3 sequence is CASSDGWGQSYYGYTF. The CDR3 DNA is TGTGCCAGCAGCGACGGTTGGGGACAGAGCTACTATGGCTACACCTTC. V gene TRBV7-9 combines with J gene TRBJ1-2; TRBD1 aligns across 7 bases. V lost 5 bases and J lost 3; bases outside the gene matches: 12. Germline lookup yields CDR1 SEHNR and CDR2 FQNEAQ (reference sequence). There are 16 residues in the CDR3.

The rearrangement links TRBV4-2 to TRBJ1-5, with a tentative D call TRBD1 (5 bases). The V end was cut by 0 bases, the J end by 7 bases, with 19 bases between. Germline V gives CDR1 LGHNA, CDR2 YNFKEQ. The CDR3 length is 17 residues. The CDR3 here is CASSQDAEAAGNQPQHF. CDR3 DNA: TGTGCCAGCAGCCAAGACGCTGAGGCGGCAGGGAACCAGCCCCAGCATTTT.

This chain uses TRBV28 with TRBJ2-3, with 13 bases identical to TRBD2. Germline CDR1 and CDR2: MDHEN and SYDVKM. J was trimmed by 9 bases and V by 2 bases; bases with no gene match: 8. CDR3 length: 16 residues. The CDR3 bases are TGTGCCAGCAGTTTAGGGGGACTAGCGGGGTATTTGACGCAGTATTTT. Translation gives CASSLGGLAGYLTQYF.

This clonotype was picked up one time. The gene calls are TRBV4-2 and TRBJ2-1, with D maybe TRBD1 (7 bases). CDR1 LGHNA and CDR2 YNFKEQ come from the germline V gene. The CDR3 has 17 residues. Trimming left V 0 bases short and J 4 bases short, with 16 bases between. The CDR3 region is CASSQDRGTVTYNEQFF. DNA for the CDR3: TGTGCCAGCAGCCAAGATCGGGGGACAGTGACATACAATGAGCAGTTCTTC.

The genes are TRBV11-1 and TRBJ2-3, with 11 bases that match TRBD2. CDR3 length equals 18 residues. Germline V lookup: CDR1 SGHAT, CDR2 FQDESV (reference sequence). Unmatched junction bases numbered 10, after V lost 5 bases and J lost 0 bases. CDR3 nucleotide sequence: TGTGCCAGCAGCGGGCGGCTAGCGGGGGGCCGAAGCACAGATACGCAGTATTTT. Protein sequence: CASSGRLAGGRSTDTQYF.

V usage is TRBV4-1 and J usage is TRBJ1-2; 9 bases map to TRBD1. V dropped 4 bases and J dropped 9; count of bases not matched to a gene: 12. The CDR3 has 15 amino acids. Looked up from germline, CDR1 is MGHRA and CDR2 is YSYEKL. CDR3 sequence: CASSLTGTGFASYTF. CDR3 nucleotide sequence: TGCGCCAGCAGCCTTACCGGGACAGGGTTTGCTAGCTACACCTTC.

In its sample, this clonotype was seen many times. This chain joins TRBV12-3 or TRBV12-4 and TRBJ2-1, with 7 bases matching TRBD1. With V trimmed by 5 bases and J by 9 bases, 10 bases remained unmatched. The CDR3 loop spans 14 amino acids. CDR3 amino acids: CASSSTRKGAEQFF. CDR3 nucleotide sequence: TGTGCCAGCAGTAGTACACGGAAGGGGGCTGAGCAGTTCTTC.

The rearrangement uses TRBV7-9 and TRBJ1-4; 9 bases are a match to TRBD1. J lost 8 bases, V lost 3 bases, and 10 bases had no gene match. The V gene's germline CDR1 is SEHNR and CDR2 FQNEAQ (reference sequence). The CDR3 loop spans 16 amino acids. CDR3 nucleotides: TGTGCCAGCAGCTTTCAACAGGGGGCGAATGTGGAAAAACTGTTTTTT. This codes for CASSFQQGANVEKLFF.

Only a few counts were recorded for this clonotype. The chain employs TRBV6-2 or TRBV6-3 and TRBJ1-1; TRBD1 aligns across 7 bases. CDR3 length: 15 amino acids. J lost 2 bases, V lost 2 bases, and 5 bases had no gene match. Germline V CDR1 and CDR2: MNHEY, SVGEGT. CDR3 nucleotide sequence: TGTGCCAGCAGTTACGGCAGGGGGGGAAACACTGAAGCTTTCTTT. Protein sequence: CASSYGRGGNTEAFF.

This clonotype was found a few times. The CDR3 loop reads CASKPAGASYNSPLHF. DNA for the CDR3: TGCGCCAGCAAACCTGCGGGAGCCTCCTATAATTCACCCCTCCACTTT. The chain uses TRBV4-3 and TRBJ1-6; no definite D call. Between the trimmed V and J ends, which lost 7 bases and 0 bases, there was a span of 13 bases. Germline V CDR1 and CDR2: LGHNA, YSLEER. The CDR3 runs to 16 residues.

This clonotype was seen many times. V is TRBV2 and J is TRBJ2-2; D call uncertain. Per germline, CDR1 SNHLY and CDR2 FYNNEI. V was trimmed by 3 bases and J by 6 bases, leaving 17 bases between them. The CDR3 runs 16 residues. CDR3 in DNA: TGTGCCAGCAGTGAGGTCCCTCCGGATGAGCCCGGGGAGCTGTTTTTT. Residues: CASSEVPPDEPGELFF.

In DNA, the CDR3 is TGTGCCAGCAGTTACTTAGGGGCGCTGGACGAGCAGTGCGTC. This codes for CASSYLGALDEQCV. The chain employs TRBV6-2 or TRBV6-3 and TRBJ2-7; a possible D gene is TRBD1 (5 bases). Germline values: CDR1 MNHEY, CDR2 SVGEGT. The CDR3 has 14 amino acids.

There are a few counts of this clonotype. V is TRBV6-1 and J is TRBJ1-2; D call uncertain. Germline lookup yields CDR1 MNHNS and CDR2 SASEGT. The CDR3 is 13 amino acids. V lost 8 bases to trimming and J lost 2 bases, with 12 bases between them. The CDR3 nucleotides are TGTGCCAGCTGCAAAGGGCCGAACTATGGCTACACCTTC. Amino acid sequence: CASCKGPNYGYTF.

The V call is TRBV6-5, the J call TRBJ1-2, with 8 bases fitting TRBD1. The CDR3 extends over 14 amino acids. Germline CDR1 and CDR2: MNHEY and SVGAGI. The V segment lost 2 bases and the J segment 8 bases; nucleotides outside the gene matches: 7. CDR3 coding DNA: TGTGCCAGCAGTTACGCGACAGGGGTAAAGGGCTACACCTTC. Translated: CASSYATGVKGYTF.

The chain combines TRBV5-5 with TRBJ2-3; D gene uncertain. The CDR3 covers 14 residues. CDR1 is SGHKS and CDR2 is YYEKEE in the germline V gene (reference sequence). Trimming removed 6 bases from V and 2 bases from J, with 13 bases in between. The CDR3 coding sequence is TGTGCCAGCACCCCCAGGCCTACCACAGATACGCAGTATTTT. Translating it yields CASTPRPTTDTQYF.

This chain connects TRBV5-1 to TRBJ2-2; D not resolved. Germline assignment: CDR1 SGHRS and CDR2 YFSETQ. Trimming removed 4 bases at V and 3 bases at J, with 10 bases between. The CDR3 has 14 residues. The CDR3 spells CASSPLGDTGELFF. In nucleotides, the CDR3 is TGCGCCAGCAGCCCGCTGGGTGACACCGGGGAGCTGTTTTTT. Together with reference TRBV5-1 and TRBJ2-2, the CDR3 gives the full variable domain: KAGVTQTPRYLIKTRGQQVTLSCSPISGHRSVSWYQQTPGQGLQFLFEYFSETQRNKGNFPGRFSGRQFSNSRSEMNVSTLELGDSALYLCASSPLGDTGELFFGEGSRLTVL.

V is TRBV5-4 and J is TRBJ2-5, with D possibly matching TRBD1 (6 bases). Trimming took off 4 bases at V and 3 bases at J, with 13 bases between the two ends. Germline V gene sequence: CDR1 SGHNT, CDR2 YYREEE (reference sequence). The CDR3 spans 14 residues. DNA of the CDR3: TGTGCCAGCAGCCCGGGACATTTCGAAGAGACCCAGTACTTC. It specifies CASSPGHFEETQYF.

This clonotype appeared many times. V gene TRBV7-9 combines with J gene TRBJ1-1; no reliable D call. The CDR3 sequence is 13 residues long. Germline assignment: CDR1 SEHNR and CDR2 FQNEAQ (reference sequence). The V gene lost 2 bases and the J gene lost 2 bases, with 6 bases spanning the gap. CDR3 nucleotides: TGTGCCAGCAGCTTAATCACCAACACTGAAGCTTTCTTT. Residues: CASSLITNTEAFF.

V usage is TRBV3-1 and J usage is TRBJ2-5; D is ambiguous. V lost 0 bases and J lost 4, with 15 bases in between. The CDR3 consists of 16 residues. Germline loops: CDR1 LGHDT, CDR2 YNNKEL (reference sequence). The CDR3 DNA reads TGTGCCAGCAGCCAAGATAGGGTGAGGCCCCCAGAGACCCAGTACTTC. Residues: CASSQDRVRPPETQYF.

The chain couples TRBV7-9 to TRBJ2-2; possibly TRBD1 or TRBD2 for D (5 bases each). V lost 0 bases and J 0 bases, leaving 11 bases between the germline ends. The CDR3 has 17 residues. Germline V gene lookup returns CDR1 SEHNR and CDR2 FQNEAQ (reference sequence). CDR3 in amino acids: CASSLAGRQSNTGELFF. The CDR3 DNA reads as TGTGCCAGCAGCTTAGCGGGGAGACAGTCGAACACCGGGGAGCTGTTTTTT.

There are a few counts of this clonotype. V usage is TRBV2 and J usage is TRBJ2-7, with unresolved D. The CDR3 runs 13 residues. Germline CDR1 reads SNHLY; CDR2 reads FYNNEI. The V and J ends lost 0 bases and 2 bases respectively, with 5 bases between them. The CDR3 nucleotides read TGTGCCAGCAGTGAAGCGGCCACCTACGAGCAGTACGTC. Translating it yields CASSEAATYEQYV.

The V and J genes are TRBV20-1 and TRBJ2-1; 8 positions agree with TRBD1. This CDR3 spans 15 amino acids. V was clipped by 0 bases and J by 6 bases; unmatched bases: 7. From germline, CDR1 is DFQATT and CDR2 SNEGSKA (reference sequence). This CDR3 reads CSAREGSRGLNEQFF. CDR3 DNA sequence: TGCAGTGCTAGAGAGGGGAGCAGGGGGCTCAATGAGCAGTTCTTC.

The sample holds a few counts of this clonotype. The chain employs TRBV9 and TRBJ2-5; D may correspond to TRBD1 or TRBD2 (5 bases each). The CDR3 has 15 amino acids. The germline V gene has CDR1 SGDLS and CDR2 YYNGEE. V lost 0 bases and J lost 1, with 10 bases in between. Here the CDR3 DNA reads TGTGCCAGCAGCGTAGTGGGGGTCTCCCAAGAGACCCAGTACTTC. Protein product: CASSVVGVSQETQYF. Filled out from reference TRBV9 and TRBJ2-5, the complete variable domain reads DSGVTQTPKHLITATGQRVTLRCSPRSGDLSVYWYQQSLDQGLQFLIQYYNGEERAKGNILERFSAQQFPDLHSELNLSSLELGDSALYFCASSVVGVSQETQYFGPGTRLLVL.

There are a few counts of this clonotype. The chain carries TRBV5-1 and TRBJ2-2; unclear D gene. V was pared by 0 bases and J by 6 bases, with 9 bases between. CDR3 length: 14 amino acids. Germline CDR1 and CDR2: SGHRS and YFSETQ. The CDR3 here is CASSLDSLAGELFF. CDR3 nucleotide sequence: TGCGCCAGCAGCTTGGATTCCCTCGCCGGGGAGCTGTTTTTT.

The genes are TRBV30 and TRBJ1-2, with a possible D match to TRBD1 (6 bases). Germline-derived CDR1 and CDR2 are GTSNPN and SVGIG (reference sequence). Trimming took 3 bases from V and 4 from J, leaving 15 bases between them. The length of the CDR3 is 14 residues. The CDR3 DNA follows: TGTGCCTGGAGAGTCCCGGGACAAGCCTATGGCTACACCTTC. Its translation is CAWRVPGQAYGYTF.

This clonotype was counted only a few times. The chain combines TRBV12-3 or TRBV12-4 with TRBJ2-1; D not certain. The CDR3 loop spans 16 amino acids. Trimming cost V 4 bases and J 0 bases, with 13 bases left between them. The CDR3 DNA follows: TGTGCCAGCAGTTACCGACACCTCAGCTCCTACAATGAGCAGTTCTTC. This gives the protein CASSYRHLSSYNEQFF.

This chain connects TRBV7-9 to TRBJ1-4, with D maybe TRBD1 (6 bases). This CDR3 region has 16 residues. CDR1 and CDR2 (germline): SEHNR, FQNEAQ (reference sequence). Trimming pared 5 bases from V and 4 bases from J, leaving 17 bases between. Here the CDR3 DNA reads TGTGCCAGCAGCATCGCGAGACAGGCGCTTAATGAAAAACTGTTTTTT. Protein product: CASSIARQALNEKLFF.

The chain has TRBV4-2 and TRBJ2-5; TRBD2 matches at 9 bases. The germline V gene encodes CDR1 LGHNA and CDR2 YNFKEQ. With V trimmed by 4 bases and J by 7 bases, 22 bases remained unmatched. This CDR3 spans 19 amino acids. The CDR3 loop reads CASSPSVRGLAGLLRTQYF. The DNA for the CDR3 is TGTGCCAGCAGCCCAAGCGTCCGGGGTCTAGCGGGGTTGCTCAGGACCCAGTACTTC.